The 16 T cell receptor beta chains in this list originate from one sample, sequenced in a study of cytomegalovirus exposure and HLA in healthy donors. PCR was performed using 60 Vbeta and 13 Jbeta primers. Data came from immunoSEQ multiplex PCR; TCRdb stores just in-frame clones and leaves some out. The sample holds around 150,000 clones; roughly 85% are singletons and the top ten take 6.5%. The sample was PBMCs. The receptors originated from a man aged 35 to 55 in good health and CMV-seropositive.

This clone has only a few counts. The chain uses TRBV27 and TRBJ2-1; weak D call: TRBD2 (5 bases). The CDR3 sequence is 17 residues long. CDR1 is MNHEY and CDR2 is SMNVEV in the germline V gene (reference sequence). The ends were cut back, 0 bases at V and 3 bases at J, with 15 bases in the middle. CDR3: CASSLSLEGVDYNEQFF. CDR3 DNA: TGTGCCAGCAGTTTATCTTTAGAGGGAGTAGACTACAATGAGCAGTTCTTC.

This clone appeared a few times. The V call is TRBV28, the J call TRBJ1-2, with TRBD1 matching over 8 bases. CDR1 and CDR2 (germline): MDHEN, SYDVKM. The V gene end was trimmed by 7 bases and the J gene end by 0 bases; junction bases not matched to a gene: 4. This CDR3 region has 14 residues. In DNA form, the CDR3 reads TGTGCCAGCACCGAGACAGGGGCTAACTATGGCTACACCTTC. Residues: CASTETGANYGYTF.

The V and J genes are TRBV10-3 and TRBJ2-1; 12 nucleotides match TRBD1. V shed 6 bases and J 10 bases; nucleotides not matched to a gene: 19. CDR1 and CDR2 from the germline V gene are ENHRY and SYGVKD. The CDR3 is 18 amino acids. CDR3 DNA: TGTGCCATCAGGGGGGACAGGGGGCCTTCGAGATCAGGGGGAGAGCAGTTCTTC. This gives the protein CAIRGDRGPSRSGGEQFF.

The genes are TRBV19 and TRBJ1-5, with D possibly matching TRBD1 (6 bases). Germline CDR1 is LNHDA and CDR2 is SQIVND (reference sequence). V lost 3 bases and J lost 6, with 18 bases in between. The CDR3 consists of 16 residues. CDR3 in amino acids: CASSIRPARGGQPQHF. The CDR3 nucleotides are TGTGCCAGTAGTATTAGGCCGGCCAGGGGCGGTCAGCCCCAGCATTTT.

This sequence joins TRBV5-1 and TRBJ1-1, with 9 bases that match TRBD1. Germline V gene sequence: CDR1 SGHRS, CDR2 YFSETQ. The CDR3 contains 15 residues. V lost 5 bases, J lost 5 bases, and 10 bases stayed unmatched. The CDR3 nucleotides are TGCGCCAGCAGGCCGCTACAGGGGGCAAATACTGAAGCTTTCTTT. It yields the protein CASRPLQGANTEAFF. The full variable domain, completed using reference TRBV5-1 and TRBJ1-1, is KAGVTQTPRYLIKTRGQQVTLSCSPISGHRSVSWYQQTPGQGLQFLFEYFSETQRNKGNFPGRFSGRQFSNSRSEMNVSTLELGDSALYLCASRPLQGANTEAFFGQGTRLTVV.

The CDR3 DNA is TGTGCCAGCAGCTTGGCCCGACAGATTGAGACCCAGTACTTC. This codes for CASSLARQIETQYF. The rearrangement joins TRBV5-5 to TRBJ2-5; D may be TRBD1 (5 bases). Trimming removed 0 bases from V and 5 bases from J, with 11 bases in between. This CDR3 has 14 residues. Germline V gives CDR1 SGHKS, CDR2 YYEKEE (reference sequence).

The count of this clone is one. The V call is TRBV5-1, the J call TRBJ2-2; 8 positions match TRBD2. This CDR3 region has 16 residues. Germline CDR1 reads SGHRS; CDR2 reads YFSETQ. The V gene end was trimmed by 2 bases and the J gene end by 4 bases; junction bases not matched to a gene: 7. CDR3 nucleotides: TGCGCCAGCAGCTTTTTGGCGGGAGGCGGCACCGGGGAGCTGTTTTTT. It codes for CASSFLAGGGTGELFF.

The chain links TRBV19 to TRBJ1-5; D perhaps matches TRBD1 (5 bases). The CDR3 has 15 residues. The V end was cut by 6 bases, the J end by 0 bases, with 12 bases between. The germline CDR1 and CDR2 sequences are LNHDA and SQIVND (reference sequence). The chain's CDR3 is CASRSQVYSNQPQHF. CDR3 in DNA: TGTGCCAGTAGGTCACAGGTTTATAGCAATCAGCCCCAGCATTTT.

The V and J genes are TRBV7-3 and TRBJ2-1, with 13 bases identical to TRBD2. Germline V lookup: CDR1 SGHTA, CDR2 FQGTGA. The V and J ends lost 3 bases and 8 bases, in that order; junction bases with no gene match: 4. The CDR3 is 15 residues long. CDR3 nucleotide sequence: TGTGCCAGCAGCTTCGGGACTAGCGGGAACGATGAGCAGTTCTTC. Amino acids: CASSFGTSGNDEQFF.

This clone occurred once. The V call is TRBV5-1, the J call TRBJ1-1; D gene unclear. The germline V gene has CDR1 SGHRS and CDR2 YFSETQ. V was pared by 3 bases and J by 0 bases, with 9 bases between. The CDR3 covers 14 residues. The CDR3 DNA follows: TGCGCCAGCAGCTCCTTGGGAGTGAACACTGAAGCTTTCTTT. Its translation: CASSSLGVNTEAFF. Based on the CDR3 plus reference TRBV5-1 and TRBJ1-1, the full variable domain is KAGVTQTPRYLIKTRGQQVTLSCSPISGHRSVSWYQQTPGQGLQFLFEYFSETQRNKGNFPGRFSGRQFSNSRSEMNVSTLELGDSALYLCASSSLGVNTEAFFGQGTRLTVV.

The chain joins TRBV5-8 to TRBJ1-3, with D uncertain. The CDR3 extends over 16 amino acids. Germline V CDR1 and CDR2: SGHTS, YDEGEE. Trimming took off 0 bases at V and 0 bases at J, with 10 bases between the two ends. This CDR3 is CASSLATGFSGNTIYF. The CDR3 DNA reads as TGTGCCAGCAGCTTGGCCACGGGGTTCTCTGGAAACACCATATATTTT.

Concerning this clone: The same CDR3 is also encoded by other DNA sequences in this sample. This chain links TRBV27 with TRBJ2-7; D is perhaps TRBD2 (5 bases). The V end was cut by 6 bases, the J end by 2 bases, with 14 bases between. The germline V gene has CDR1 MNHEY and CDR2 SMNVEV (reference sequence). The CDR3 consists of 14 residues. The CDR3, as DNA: TGTGCCAGCAGCCCTACGGGGTCCACCTACGAGCAGTACTTC. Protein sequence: CASSPTGSTYEQYF.

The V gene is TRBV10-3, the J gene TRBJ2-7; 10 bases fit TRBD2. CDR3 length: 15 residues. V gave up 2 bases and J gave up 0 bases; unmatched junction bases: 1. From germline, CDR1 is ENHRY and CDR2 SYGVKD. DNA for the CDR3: TGTGCCATCAGTGAGACTAGCGGGACCTCCTACGAGCAGTACTTC. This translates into CAISETSGTSYEQYF.

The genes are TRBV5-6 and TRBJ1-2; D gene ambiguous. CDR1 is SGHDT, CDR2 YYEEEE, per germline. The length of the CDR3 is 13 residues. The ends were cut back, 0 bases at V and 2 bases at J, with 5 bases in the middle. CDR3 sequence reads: CASSLGENYGYTF. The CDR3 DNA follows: TGTGCCAGCAGCTTGGGTGAGAACTATGGCTACACCTTC.

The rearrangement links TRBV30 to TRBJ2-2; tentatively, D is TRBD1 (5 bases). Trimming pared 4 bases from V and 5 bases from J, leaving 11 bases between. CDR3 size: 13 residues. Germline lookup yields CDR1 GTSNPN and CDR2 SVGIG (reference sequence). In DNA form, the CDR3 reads TGTGCCTGGACAGGGTTTGGTACCGGGGAGCTGTTTTTT. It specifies CAWTGFGTGELFF.

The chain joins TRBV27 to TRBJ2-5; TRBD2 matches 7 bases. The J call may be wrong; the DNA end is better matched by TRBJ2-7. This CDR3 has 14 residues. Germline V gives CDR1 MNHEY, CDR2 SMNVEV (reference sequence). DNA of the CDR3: TGTGCCAGCAGTTTGGGACTATACTCCTACGAGCAGTACTTC. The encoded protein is CASSLGLYSYEQYF.